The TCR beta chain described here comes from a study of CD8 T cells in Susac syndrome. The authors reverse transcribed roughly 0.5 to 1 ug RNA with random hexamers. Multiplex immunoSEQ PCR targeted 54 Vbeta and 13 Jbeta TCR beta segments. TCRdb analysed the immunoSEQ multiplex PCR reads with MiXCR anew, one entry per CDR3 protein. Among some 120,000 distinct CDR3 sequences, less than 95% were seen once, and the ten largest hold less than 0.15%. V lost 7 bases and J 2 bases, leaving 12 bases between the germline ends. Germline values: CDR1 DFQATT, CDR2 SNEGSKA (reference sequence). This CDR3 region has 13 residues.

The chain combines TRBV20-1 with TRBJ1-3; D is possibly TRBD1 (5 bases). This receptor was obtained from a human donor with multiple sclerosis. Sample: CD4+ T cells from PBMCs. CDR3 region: CSVLQGTGNTIYF. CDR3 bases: TGCAGTGTCCTTCAGGGAACTGGAAACACCATATATTTT.